Presented here are 9 T cell receptor beta chains from one specimen sequenced in a study of technical replicates of blood from a few donors. The data were produced by immunoSEQ multiplex PCR, yet TCRdb's version contains in-frame clones alone and is incomplete. The repertoire holds more than 90,000 clones, with 90% to 96% as singletons. The specimen was T cells isolated from PBMCs. The receptors originated from a human donor in good health.

V usage is TRBV2 and J usage is TRBJ1-4, with D unresolved. Germline V lookup: CDR1 SNHLY, CDR2 FYNNEI. V was pared by 3 bases and J by 13 bases, with 15 bases between. The CDR3 totals 13 residues. DNA for the CDR3: TGTGCCAGCAGTGATAGACCGGAGCTTGGACTGTTTTTT. Its protein product is CASSDRPELGLFF.

The gene calls are TRBV7-9 and TRBJ2-5; 12 bases fit TRBD2. The V and J ends lost 5 bases and 6 bases, in that order; junction bases with no gene match: 10. CDR1 is SEHNR and CDR2 is FQNEAQ in the germline V gene (reference sequence). The CDR3 length is 16 residues. As DNA, the CDR3 is TGTGCCAGCAGCACTGAGACTAGCGGGGGTTCGAAGACCCAGTACTTC. Protein sequence: CASSTETSGGSKTQYF.

The chain combines TRBV11-1 with TRBJ2-2; D is undetermined. The germline gives CDR1 SGHAT, CDR2 FQDESV (reference sequence). The V and J ends lost 5 bases and 3 bases respectively, with 10 bases between them. CDR3 length equals 14 residues. The CDR3 region is CASSQITDTGELFF. The CDR3 nucleotides read TGTGCCAGCAGCCAAATCACTGACACCGGGGAGCTGTTTTTT.

This clone was detected only once. J is TRBJ2-3 and V is TRBV6-5; TRBD1 is a possible D gene (5 bases). The CDR3 runs 15 residues. V was trimmed by 2 bases and J by 1 base, leaving 10 bases between them. Germline assignment: CDR1 MNHEY and CDR2 SVGAGI. The CDR3: CASSYRWGRTDTQYF. CDR3 sequence (DNA): TGTGCCAGCAGTTACAGGTGGGGCCGCACAGATACGCAGTATTTT.

The chain uses TRBV7-9 and TRBJ2-7; the match to TRBD1 covers 8 bases. There are 15 residues in the CDR3. The J segment lost 2 bases and the V segment lost 5 bases, leaving 8 bases of the junction unmatched. The germline V gene encodes CDR1 SEHNR and CDR2 FQNEAQ (reference sequence). The CDR3 region is CASSGGDRRTYEQYF. In DNA form, the CDR3 reads TGTGCCAGCAGCGGCGGGGACAGGCGTACCTACGAGCAGTACTTC. Full variable domain (missing parts from reference TRBV7-9 and TRBJ2-7): DTGVSQNPRHKITKRGQNVTFRCDPISEHNRLYWYRQTLGQGPEFLTYFQNEAQLEKSRLLSDRFSAERPKGSFSTLEIQRTEQGDSAMYLCASSGGDRRTYEQYFGPGTRLTVT.

The rearrangement uses TRBV19 and TRBJ1-2; possibly TRBD1 for D (5 bases). The CDR3 runs to 14 residues. CDR1 and CDR2 from the germline V gene are LNHDA and SQIVND (reference sequence). V was clipped by 9 bases and J by 7 bases, with 21 bases between them. CDR3 amino acids: CASSQGRALGGYTF. In DNA, the CDR3 is TGTGCCAGCAGTCAGGGCAGGGCCCTCGGTGGCTACACCTTC.

This rearrangement joins TRBV5-5 to TRBJ2-1, with D possibly TRBD2 on 6 matching bases. There are 15 residues in the CDR3. Between the trimmed V and J ends, which lost 4 bases and 3 bases, there was a span of 14 bases. Germline-derived CDR1 and CDR2 are SGHKS and YYEKEE (reference sequence). The CDR3 nucleotides read TGTGCCAGCAGCGCACGGGACTTCCTCTACAATGAGCAGTTCTTC. This gives the protein CASSARDFLYNEQFF.

CDR3 loop: CATSSTPPGQGHEKLFF. DNA for the CDR3: TGTGCCACCAGCAGCACCCCCCCGGGACAGGGGCATGAAAAACTGTTTTTT. The rearrangement joins TRBV15 to TRBJ1-4; TRBD1 matches at 10 bases. The CDR3 spans 17 residues. Germline V gene sequence: CDR1 LNHNV, CDR2 YYDKDF (reference sequence). With V trimmed by 3 bases and J by 6 bases, 10 bases remained unmatched.

The genes are TRBV19 and TRBJ1-3; D not resolved. This CDR3 has 13 amino acids. V dropped 3 bases and J dropped 4 bases, with 7 bases sitting between them. Germline CDR1 and CDR2: LNHDA and SQIVND (reference sequence). This chain's CDR3 is CASSIQAGNTIYF. CDR3 in DNA: TGTGCCAGTAGTATTCAAGCGGGAAACACCATATATTTT. The full variable domain, rest sourced from reference TRBV19 and TRBJ1-3, is DGGITQSPKYLFRKEGQNVTLSCEQNLNHDAMYWYRQDPGQGLRLIYYSQIVNDFQKGDIAEGYSVSREKKESFPLTVTSAQKNPTAFYLCASSIQAGNTIYFGEGSWLTVV.